This T cell receptor beta chain was found in a study of blood T cell repertoires in COVID-19. Overall study context: In each case, the material was cDNA or gDNA derived from T cells, B-cell-depleted T cells, or PBMCs.

Original methodology: From reference gene primer amplification, estimates of nucleated cell counts were derived. TCRdb's copy holds only in-frame clones and misses some; the assay was immunoSEQ multiplex PCR. Clone size and V and J calls were adopted from that table, with D and trimming inferred from the DNA. The table lists under 300,000 clones, roughly 93% of them singletons. The CDR3 loop spans 14 amino acids. V was pared by 3 bases and J by 0 bases, with 6 bases between. The germline gives CDR1 SGHTA, CDR2 FQGNSA. Participants' reported clinical history set cohort assignment. As regards this clone: Other DNA sequences in the sample encode the same CDR3.

The V call is TRBV7-2, the J call TRBJ1-3, with D perhaps matching TRBD1 (5 bases). The sequencing sample was made of PBMCs or T cells enriched from blood (not recorded which). The clonotype comes from a woman aged 40 to 50 with acute COVID-19. The CDR3 nucleotides are TGTGCCAGCAGCTTTGACAGCTCTGGAAACACCATATATTTT. This translates into CASSFDSSGNTIYF.